Listed below are T cell receptor beta chains from one sample, sequenced in a study of CD8 T cells in ankylosing spondylitis. MiXCR, run by TCRdb on the 5' RACE reads, gives a single entry per CDR3 protein. Of approximately 100,000 distinct CDR3 sequences listed, roughly 8.3% are singletons. Sequencing input: blood, either unsorted or a sorted T cell fraction (not recorded which). The receptor set was obtained from a male donor with ankylosing spondylitis or in good health (not recorded which). Both conserved end residues are part of each CDR3. The D gene is left open where the match is weak. Not every row has a clone size; where given, it reads once, few, many or a size class.

TRBJ2-7,TRBV3-1,.,.,CASSRLEMVYEQYF
TRBJ1-5,TRBV7-9,many,.,CASSLGGPQPQHF
TRBJ2-2,TRBV19,many,.,CASSSSGWNTGELFF
TRBJ2-1,TRBV6-1,many,TRBD1,CASTLRGPYNEQFF
TRBJ1-2,TRBV29-1,many,TRBD1,CSVEAGGYGYTF
TRBJ1-5,TRBV20-1,many,.,CSAEGGSGQPQHF
TRBJ2-1,TRBV9,many,.,CASSVGVWGSSVDEQFF
TRBJ2-7,TRBV6-6,many,TRBD1,CASKNLRDRINEQYF
TRBJ2-2,TRBV5-1,many,.,CASSLMEARTGELFF
TRBJ1-1,TRBV20-1,many,.,CSARDIIREATRADGTEAFF
TRBJ2-2,TRBV12-3/TRBV12-4,many,TRBD1,CASTLGDRGFNTGELFF
TRBJ2-1,TRBV29-1,many,.,CSVARDQSSYNEQFF
TRBJ1-5,TRBV20-1,many,.,CSARMFKEQPQHF
TRBJ2-7,TRBV27,many,.,CASSLDSLEQYF
TRBJ2-2,TRBV7-8,many,.,CASSLALGVGELFF
TRBJ1-3,TRBV12-3/TRBV12-4,many,.,CAILAGNTIYF
TRBJ2-3,TRBV4-3,.,TRBD2,CASSQDLASGVQTQYF
TRBJ2-7,TRBV27,many,TRBD2,CASSDWGGDHPYEQYF
TRBJ2-1,TRBV18,many,TRBD1,CASSDRGDNEQFF
TRBJ2-7,TRBV28,many,.,CASSPQKGGRVYEQYF